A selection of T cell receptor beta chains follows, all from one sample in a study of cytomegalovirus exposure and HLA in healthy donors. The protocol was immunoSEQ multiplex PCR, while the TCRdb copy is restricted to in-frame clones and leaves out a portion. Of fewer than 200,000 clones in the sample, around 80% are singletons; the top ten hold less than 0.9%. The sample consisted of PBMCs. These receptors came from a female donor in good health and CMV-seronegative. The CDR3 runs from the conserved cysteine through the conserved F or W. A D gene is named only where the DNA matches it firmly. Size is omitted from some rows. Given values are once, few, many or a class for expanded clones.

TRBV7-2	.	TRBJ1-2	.	TGTGCCAGCCACCTACGGGGGGCTGGCTACACCTTC	CASHLRGAGYTF
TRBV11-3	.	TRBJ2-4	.	TGTGCCAGCCCGGGAATGAGGACCAAAAACAGTCAGTACTTC	CASPGMRTKNSQYF
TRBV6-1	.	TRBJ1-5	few	TGTGCCAGCAGTGAAGCCCCGGGTGGTCAGCCCCAGCATTTT	CASSEAPGGQPQHF
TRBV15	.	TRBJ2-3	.	TGTGCCACCAGCAGAGGTAGTTCGGGAGGCACAGATACGCAGTATTTT	CATSRGSSGGTDTQYF
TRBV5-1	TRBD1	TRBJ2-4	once	TGCGCCAGCAGCCGCGACGGGACAGGCGAAAACATTCAGTACTTC	CASSRDGTGENIQYF
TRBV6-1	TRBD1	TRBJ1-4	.	TGTGCCAGCAGGGGACAGACTAATGAAAAACTGTTTTTT	CASRGQTNEKLFF
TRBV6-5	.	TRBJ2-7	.	TGTGCCAGCAGTTCCATCCTCCCGACACCCTCCTACGAGCAGTACTTC	CASSSILPTPSYEQYF
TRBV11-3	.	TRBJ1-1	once	TGTGCCAGCAGCTTAGCCGGGACAACCACTGAAGCTTTCTTT	CASSLAGTTTEAFF
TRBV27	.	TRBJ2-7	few	TGTGCCAGCAGTTTCAAAGGGGGTTACCGACTCGAGCAGTACTTC	CASSFKGGYRLEQYF
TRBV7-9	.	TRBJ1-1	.	TGTGCCAGCAGCTCGACTCGGGGGGTCACTGAAGCTTTCTTT	CASSSTRGVTEAFF
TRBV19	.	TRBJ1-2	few	TGTGCCAGTAGTATACAGGGAGGTATTACTAGCTATGGCTACACCTTC	CASSIQGGITSYGYTF
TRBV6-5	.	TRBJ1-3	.	TGTGCCAGCAGTTACTCGGCAGGGGCCGCTGGAAACACCATATATTTT	CASSYSAGAAGNTIYF
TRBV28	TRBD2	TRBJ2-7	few	TGTGCCAGCAGACCCGGGGGGACTAGCGGGGGGAACTTC	CASRPGGTSGGNF
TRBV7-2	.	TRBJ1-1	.	TGTGCCAGCAGCTTAACACCCGGAGTGGCTTTCTTT	CASSLTPGVAFF
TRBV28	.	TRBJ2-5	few	TGTGCCAGCAGTTTATATGGGCCCGGAGAGACCCAGTACTTC	CASSLYGPGETQYF
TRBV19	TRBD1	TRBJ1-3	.	TGTGCCAGTAGTTCCAGACAGGGCAATGGAAACACCATATATTTT	CASSSRQGNGNTIYF
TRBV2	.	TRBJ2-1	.	TGTGCCAGCAGTGAGAGGTGGTACAATGAGCAGTTCTTC	CASSERWYNEQFF
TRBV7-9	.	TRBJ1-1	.	TGTGCCAGCAGCTTAGTTCAGGGGAACACTGAAGCTTTCTTT	CASSLVQGNTEAFF
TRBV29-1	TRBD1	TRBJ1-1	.	TGCAGCGTGTACAGGGGCTCTGAAGCTTTCTTT	CSVYRGSEAFF
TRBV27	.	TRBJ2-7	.	TGTGCCAGCAGCAATCAGGGGGGACCCTACGAGCAGTACTTC	CASSNQGGPYEQYF
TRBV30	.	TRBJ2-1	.	TGTGCCTGGAGTGTCCCCAGCTACAATGAGCAGTTCTTC	CAWSVPSYNEQFF
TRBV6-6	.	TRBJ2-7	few	TGTGCCAGCAGTCCACAGGCCCCCTACGAGCAGTACTTC	CASSPQAPYEQYF
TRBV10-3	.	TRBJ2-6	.	TGTGCCATCAGTGAGGGCTCTGGGGCCAACGGCCTGACTTTC	CAISEGSGANGLTF
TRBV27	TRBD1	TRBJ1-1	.	TGTGCCAGCCATGGCATTAAGGACAGGGTATTGGACACTGGTGGGAACACTGAAGCTTTCTTT	CASHGIKDRVLDTGGNTEAFF
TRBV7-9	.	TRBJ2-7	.	TGTGCCAGCAGCTTAGCTGGGGGCGGAAAGAGATTC	CASSLAGGGKRF
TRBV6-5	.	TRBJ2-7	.	TGTGCCAGCAGGAACCGACAGGTTATAAACGGCGAGCAGTACTTC	CASRNRQVINGEQYF
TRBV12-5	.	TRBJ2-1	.	TGTGCTAGTGGTTTGTCTACCCCCTTAGATGAGCAGTTCTTC	CASGLSTPLDEQFF
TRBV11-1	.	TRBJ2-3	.	TGTGCCAGCAGCTTAAACCCGACATTGTCCACAGATACGCAGTATTTT	CASSLNPTLSTDTQYF
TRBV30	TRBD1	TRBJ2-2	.	TGTGCCTGGAGAACAGGGGGCGCGAACACCGGGGAGCTGTTTTTT	CAWRTGGANTGELFF
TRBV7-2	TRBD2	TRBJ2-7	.	TGTGCCAGCAGCTTAGATAGCGGGGGTGTGTACGAGCAGTACTTC	CASSLDSGGVYEQYF
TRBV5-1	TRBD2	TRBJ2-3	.	TGCGCCAGCAGCCCCCCTGCGGGAGCGGCAGATACGCAGTATTTT	CASSPPAGAADTQYF
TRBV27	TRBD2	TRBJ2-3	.	TGTGCCACCCGGAAGCGGCTAGCGGGTACAGATACGCAGTATTTT	CATRKRLAGTDTQYF
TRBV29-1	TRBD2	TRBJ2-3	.	TGCAGCGTGGGGACTAGCGGATTCGCAGATACGCAGTATTTT	CSVGTSGFADTQYF
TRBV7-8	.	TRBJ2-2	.	TGTGCCAGCAGCTTAGTGCCGGGGGTGAGGGGCACCGGGGAGCTGTTTTTT	CASSLVPGVRGTGELFF
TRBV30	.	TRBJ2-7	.	TGTGCCTGGAGTAAACTAGCCGTTACCTACGAGCAGTACTTC	CAWSKLAVTYEQYF
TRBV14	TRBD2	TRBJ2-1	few	TGTGCCAGCAGCCAATCAGCGGGAGTAACCTACAATGAGCAGTTCTTC	CASSQSAGVTYNEQFF
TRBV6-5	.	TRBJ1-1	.	TGTGCCAGCATCTTGGTTGGGGGGGGAACTGAAGCTTTCTTT	CASILVGGGTEAFF
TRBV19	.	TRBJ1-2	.	TGTGCTACGAACCTGGGCAGCGGCTATGGCTACACCTTC	CATNLGSGYGYTF
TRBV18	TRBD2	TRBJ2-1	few	TGTGCCAGCTCACCACTCGGACTAGCGGGAGCAAATGAGCAGTTCTTC	CASSPLGLAGANEQFF
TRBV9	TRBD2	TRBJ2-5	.	TGTGCCAGCAGCGTAGGGTCGTTAGCGGGGGCCCAAGAGACCCAGTACTTC	CASSVGSLAGAQETQYF